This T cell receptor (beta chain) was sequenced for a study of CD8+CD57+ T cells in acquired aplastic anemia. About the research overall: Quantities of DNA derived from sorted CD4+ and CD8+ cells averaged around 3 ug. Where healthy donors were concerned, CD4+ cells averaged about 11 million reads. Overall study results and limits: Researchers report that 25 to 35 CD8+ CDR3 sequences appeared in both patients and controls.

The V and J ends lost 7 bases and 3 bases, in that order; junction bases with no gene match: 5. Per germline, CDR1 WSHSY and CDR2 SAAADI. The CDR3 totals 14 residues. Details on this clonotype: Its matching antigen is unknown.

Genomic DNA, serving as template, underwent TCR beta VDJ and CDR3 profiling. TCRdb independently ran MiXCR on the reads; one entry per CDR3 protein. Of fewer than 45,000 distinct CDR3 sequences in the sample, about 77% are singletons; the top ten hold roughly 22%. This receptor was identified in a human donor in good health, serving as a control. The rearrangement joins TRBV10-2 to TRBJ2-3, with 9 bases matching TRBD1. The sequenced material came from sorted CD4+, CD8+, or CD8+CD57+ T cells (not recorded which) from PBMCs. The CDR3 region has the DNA TGCGCCAGCAAAGGACAGGGGCCGACAGATACGCAGTATTTT. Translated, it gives CASKGQGPTDTQYF.